Listed below are T cell receptor beta chains from one sample, sequenced in a study of blood T cell repertoires in COVID-19. Method: immunoSEQ multiplex PCR; TCRdb's copy keeps in-frame clones and lacks some. Of about 330,000 clones listed, about 92% are singletons. Source material: PBMCs or T cells enriched from blood (not recorded which). Source of these receptors: a young woman who had recovered from COVID-19. Both conserved end residues are trimmed from each CDR3. The size entry is marked missing in some rows and otherwise reads once, few, many or a size class.

CDR3aa	v_gene	j_gene	abundance
ASSIAGPLEQY	TRBV19	TRBJ2-7	NA
ASSPASGTGNTIY	TRBV18	TRBJ1-3	NA
ASSLGDWLMSSYEQY	TRBV5-5	TRBJ2-7	NA
SVGSSNQPQH	TRBV29-1	TRBJ1-5	NA
ASSLMAGAETQY	TRBV11-2	TRBJ2-5	NA
ASSFPQATYEQY	TRBV28	TRBJ2-7	NA
ASSWNKQGSQETQY	TRBV5-1	TRBJ2-5	NA
ATSDLPLHEADTQY	TRBV24-1	TRBJ2-3	NA
AIQGTDTQY	TRBV28	TRBJ2-3	once
ASRAGTGMGETQY	TRBV6-6	TRBJ2-5	NA
ASSTVNTEAF	TRBV28	TRBJ1-1	NA
ASSWDRERETQY	TRBV7-2	TRBJ2-5	once
ASTGGTSSTDTQY	TRBV3-1/TRBV3-2	TRBJ2-3	few
ASSLTGGAGPQH	TRBV6-2/TRBV6-3	TRBJ1-5	NA
ASSSTAASTDTQY	TRBV5-1	TRBJ2-3	NA
ASRSGGADTQY	TRBV7-3	TRBJ2-3	NA
ASRQGAIISEQY	TRBV6-5	TRBJ2-7	NA
ASSLTGRGYT	TRBV6-2/TRBV6-3	TRBJ1-2	NA
ASSRDSYNSPLH	TRBV2	TRBJ1-6	NA
ASSLVAPPGEKLF	TRBV7-2	TRBJ1-4	once
ASSVGQRDGYT	TRBV28	TRBJ1-2	NA
ASSEERTGTDTQY	TRBV2	TRBJ2-3	once
SASRLAGGAETQY	TRBV20-1	TRBJ2-5	NA
ASSIGGYNEQF	TRBV27	TRBJ2-1	NA
SVEGAGGQGYGYT	TRBV29-1	TRBJ1-2	NA
ASTLIGVQGGYT	TRBV7-2	TRBJ1-2	NA
ALTLTDSSYEQY	TRBV30	TRBJ2-7	NA
ASSQGSTNEKLF	TRBV5-1	TRBJ1-4	NA
ASTPTGMDYEQY	TRBV6-2/TRBV6-3	TRBJ2-7	NA
ASSGTSGRGDTQY	TRBV2	TRBJ2-3	NA
ASSPTIYSGNTIY	TRBV27	TRBJ1-3	NA
ASSESTGGIAKNIQY	TRBV25-1	TRBJ2-4	NA
ASSESTSLEKLF	TRBV25-1	TRBJ1-4	NA
ASSLQGASTEAF	TRBV7-9	TRBJ1-1	NA
ATSEGGIYGYT	TRBV15	TRBJ1-2	NA
ASSPRHVRENYGYT	TRBV7-2	TRBJ1-2	once